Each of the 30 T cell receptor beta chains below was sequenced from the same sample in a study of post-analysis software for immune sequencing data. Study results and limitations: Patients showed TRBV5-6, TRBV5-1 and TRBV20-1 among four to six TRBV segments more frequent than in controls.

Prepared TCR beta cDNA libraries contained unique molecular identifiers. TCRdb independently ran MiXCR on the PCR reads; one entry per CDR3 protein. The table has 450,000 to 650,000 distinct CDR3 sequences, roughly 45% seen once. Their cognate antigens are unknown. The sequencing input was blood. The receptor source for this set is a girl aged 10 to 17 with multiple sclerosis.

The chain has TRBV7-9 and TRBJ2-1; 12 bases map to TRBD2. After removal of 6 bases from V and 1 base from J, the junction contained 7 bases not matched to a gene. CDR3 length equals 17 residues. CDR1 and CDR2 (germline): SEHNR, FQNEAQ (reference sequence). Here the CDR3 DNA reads TGTGCCAGCAGTTTATCCGGACTAGCGGGATCCTACAATGAGCAGTTCTTC. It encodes CASSLSGLAGSYNEQFF.

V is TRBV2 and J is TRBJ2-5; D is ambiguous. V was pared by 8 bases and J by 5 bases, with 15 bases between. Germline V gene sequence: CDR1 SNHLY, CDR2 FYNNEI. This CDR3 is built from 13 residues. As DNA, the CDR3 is TGTGCCAGCCAGACATTGGAAGGGGAGACCCAGTACTTC. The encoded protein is CASQTLEGETQYF.

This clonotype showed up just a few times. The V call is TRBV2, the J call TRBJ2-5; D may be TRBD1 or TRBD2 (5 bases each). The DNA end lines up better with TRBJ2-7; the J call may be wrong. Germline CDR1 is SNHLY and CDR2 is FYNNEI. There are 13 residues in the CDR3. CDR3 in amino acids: CASRGESPHEQYF. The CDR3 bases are TGTGCCAGCAGGGGGGAGAGTCCCCACGAGCAGTACTTC.

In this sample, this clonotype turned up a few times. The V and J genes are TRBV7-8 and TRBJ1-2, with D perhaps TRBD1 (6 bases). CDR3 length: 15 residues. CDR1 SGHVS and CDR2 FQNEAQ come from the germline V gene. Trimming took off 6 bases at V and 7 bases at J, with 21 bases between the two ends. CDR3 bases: TGTGCCAGCAGTGTTAAGGTGGGGGCATTCGGTGGCTACACCTTC. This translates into CASSVKVGAFGGYTF.

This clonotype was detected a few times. This CDR3 is CSARDHISGTRAEQYF. In nucleotides, the CDR3 is TGCAGTGCTAGAGATCATATATCGGGGACTCGTGCCGAGCAGTACTTC. This chain connects TRBV20-1 to TRBJ2-7; maybe TRBD2 (6 bases). CDR1 and CDR2 from the germline V gene are DFQATT and SNEGSKA (reference sequence). V gave up 0 bases and J gave up 6 bases, with 21 bases separating them. The CDR3 length is 16 residues.

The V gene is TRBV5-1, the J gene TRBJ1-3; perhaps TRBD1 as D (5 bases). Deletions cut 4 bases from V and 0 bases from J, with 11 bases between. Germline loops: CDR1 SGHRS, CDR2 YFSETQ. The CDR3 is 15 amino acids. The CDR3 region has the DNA TGCGCCAGCAGCAACGGACACCGCTCTGGAAACACCATATATTTT. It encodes CASSNGHRSGNTIYF.

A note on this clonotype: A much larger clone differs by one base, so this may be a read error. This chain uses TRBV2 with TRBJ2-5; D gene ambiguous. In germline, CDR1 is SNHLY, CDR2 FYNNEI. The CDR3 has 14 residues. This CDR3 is CTSSDLVASGEQYF. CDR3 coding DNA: TGTACCAGCAGTGACCTGGTGGCCTCGGGTGAGCAGTACTTC.

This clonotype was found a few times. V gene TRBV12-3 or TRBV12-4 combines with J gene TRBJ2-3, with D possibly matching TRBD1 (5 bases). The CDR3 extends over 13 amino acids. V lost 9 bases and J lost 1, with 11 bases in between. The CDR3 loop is CASTTGGTDTQYF. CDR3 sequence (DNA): TGTGCCAGTACTACAGGCGGCACAGATACGCAGTATTTT.

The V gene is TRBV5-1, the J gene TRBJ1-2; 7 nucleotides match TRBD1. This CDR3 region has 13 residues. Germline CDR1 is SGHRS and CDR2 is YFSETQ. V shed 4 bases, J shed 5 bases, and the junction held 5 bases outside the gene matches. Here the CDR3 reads CASSRDSPYGYTF. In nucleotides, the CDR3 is TGCGCCAGCAGCCGGGACAGCCCTTATGGCTACACCTTC.

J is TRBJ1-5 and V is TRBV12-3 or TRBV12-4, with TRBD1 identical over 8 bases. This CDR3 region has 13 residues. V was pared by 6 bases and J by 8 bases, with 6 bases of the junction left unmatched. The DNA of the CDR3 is TGTGCCAGCAGACGGACAGGGACGAAGCCCCAGCATTTT. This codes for CASRRTGTKPQHF.

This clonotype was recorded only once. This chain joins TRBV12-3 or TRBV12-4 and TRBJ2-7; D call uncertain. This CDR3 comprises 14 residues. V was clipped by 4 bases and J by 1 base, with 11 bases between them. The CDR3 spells CASSWTAASYEQYF. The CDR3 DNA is TGTGCCAGCAGTTGGACGGCAGCTTCCTACGAGCAGTACTTC.

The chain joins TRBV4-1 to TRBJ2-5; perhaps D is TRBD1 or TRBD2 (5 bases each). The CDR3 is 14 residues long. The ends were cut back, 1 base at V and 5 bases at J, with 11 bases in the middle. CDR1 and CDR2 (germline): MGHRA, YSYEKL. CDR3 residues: CASSQGGGLETQYF. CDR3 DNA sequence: TGCGCCAGCAGCCAAGGTGGGGGATTGGAGACCCAGTACTTC.

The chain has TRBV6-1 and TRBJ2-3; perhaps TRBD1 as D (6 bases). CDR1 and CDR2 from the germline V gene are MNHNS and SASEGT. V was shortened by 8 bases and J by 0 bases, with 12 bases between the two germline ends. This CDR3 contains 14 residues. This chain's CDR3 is CASPQGSSTDTQYF. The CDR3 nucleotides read TGTGCCAGCCCACAGGGTTCTAGCACAGATACGCAGTATTTT.

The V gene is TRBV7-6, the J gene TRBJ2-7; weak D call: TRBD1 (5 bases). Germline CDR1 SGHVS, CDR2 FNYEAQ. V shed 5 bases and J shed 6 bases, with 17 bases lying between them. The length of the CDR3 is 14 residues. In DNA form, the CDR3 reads TGTGCCAGCAGCAAAATAGGGGAACTTGCCGAGCAGTACTTC. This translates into CASSKIGELAEQYF.

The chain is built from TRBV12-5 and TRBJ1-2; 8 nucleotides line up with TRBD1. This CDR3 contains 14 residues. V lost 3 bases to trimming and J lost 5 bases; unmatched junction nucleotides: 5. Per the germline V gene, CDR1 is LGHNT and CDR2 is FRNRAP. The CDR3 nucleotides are TGTGCTAGTGGTTTTGCAGGGGGCTGGTATGGCTACACCTTC. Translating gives CASGFAGGWYGYTF.

The CDR3 DNA reads as TGTGCCAGCAGCAAACGACAGGGGGTAAGCGACGAGCAGTACTTC. Translating gives CASSKRQGVSDEQYF. This rearrangement joins TRBV7-8 to TRBJ2-5; 9 bases match TRBD1. The J call is doubtful: the DNA matches TRBJ2-7 better. Per germline, CDR1 SGHVS and CDR2 FQNEAQ. CDR3 length equals 15 residues.

The CDR3, as DNA: TGTGCCAGCAGTCCGTTACAGGGTGCGGCCTACGAGCAGTACTTC. This encodes CASSPLQGAAYEQYF. This chain uses TRBV28 with TRBJ2-7; tentatively, D is TRBD1 (6 bases). The V gene lost 5 bases and the J gene lost 2 bases, with 16 bases spanning the gap. The CDR3 consists of 15 residues. CDR1 and CDR2 (germline): MDHEN, SYDVKM.

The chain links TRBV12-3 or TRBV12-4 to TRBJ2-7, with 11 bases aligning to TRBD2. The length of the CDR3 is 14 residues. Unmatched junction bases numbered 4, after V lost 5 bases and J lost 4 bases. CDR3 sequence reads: CASSNSGGEYEQYF. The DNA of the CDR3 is TGTGCCAGCAGTAATAGCGGGGGGGAATACGAGCAGTACTTC.

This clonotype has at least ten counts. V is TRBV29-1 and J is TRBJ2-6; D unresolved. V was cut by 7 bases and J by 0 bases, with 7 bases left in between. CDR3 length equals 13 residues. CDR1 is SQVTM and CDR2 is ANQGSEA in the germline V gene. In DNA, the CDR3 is TGCAGCGCTGAGATCTCTGGGGCCAACGTCCTGACTTTC. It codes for CSAEISGANVLTF.

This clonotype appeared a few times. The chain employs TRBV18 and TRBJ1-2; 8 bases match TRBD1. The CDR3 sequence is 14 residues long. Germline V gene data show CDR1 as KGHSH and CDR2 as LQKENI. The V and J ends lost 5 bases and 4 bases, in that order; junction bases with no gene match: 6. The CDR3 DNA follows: TGTGCCAGCTCAAGTGTCAGGGGGCTCTATGGCTACACCTTC. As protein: CASSSVRGLYGYTF.

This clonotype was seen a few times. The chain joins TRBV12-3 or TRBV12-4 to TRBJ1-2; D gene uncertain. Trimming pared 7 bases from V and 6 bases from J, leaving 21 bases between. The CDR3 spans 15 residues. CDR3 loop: CASTGWGRDGNGYTF. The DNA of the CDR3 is TGTGCCAGCACGGGATGGGGAAGGGATGGGAATGGCTACACCTTC.

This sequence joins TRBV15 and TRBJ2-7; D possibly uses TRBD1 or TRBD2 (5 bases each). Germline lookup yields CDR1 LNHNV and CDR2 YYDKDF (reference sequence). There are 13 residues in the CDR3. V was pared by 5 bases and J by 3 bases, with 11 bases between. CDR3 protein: CATSHGADYEQYF. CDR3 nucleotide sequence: TGTGCCACCAGCCACGGGGCGGACTACGAGCAGTACTTC.

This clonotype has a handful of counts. CDR3 sequence (DNA): TGTGCCAGCAGTGGGGAGACAGGGTGGGGCTATGGCTACACCTTC. Translating it yields CASSGETGWGYGYTF. The gene calls are TRBV6-5 and TRBJ1-2, with 7 bases fitting TRBD1. This CDR3 spans 15 amino acids. Germline trimming cut 5 bases from V and 4 bases from J; bases unmatched to any gene: 10. Germline lookup yields CDR1 MNHEY and CDR2 SVGAGI.

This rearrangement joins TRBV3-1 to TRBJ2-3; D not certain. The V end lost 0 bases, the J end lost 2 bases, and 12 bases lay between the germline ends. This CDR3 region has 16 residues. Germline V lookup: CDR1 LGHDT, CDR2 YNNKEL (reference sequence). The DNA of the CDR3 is TGTGCCAGCAGCCAAGATGAGGCGGAGAACACAGATACGCAGTATTTT. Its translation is CASSQDEAENTDTQYF.

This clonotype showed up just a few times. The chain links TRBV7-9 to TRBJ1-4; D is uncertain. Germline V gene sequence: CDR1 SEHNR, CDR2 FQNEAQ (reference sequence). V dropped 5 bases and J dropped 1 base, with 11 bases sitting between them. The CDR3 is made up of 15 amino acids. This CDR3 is CASSVYSGTNEKLFF. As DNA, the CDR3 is TGTGCCAGCAGCGTCTACTCGGGAACTAATGAAAAACTGTTTTTT.

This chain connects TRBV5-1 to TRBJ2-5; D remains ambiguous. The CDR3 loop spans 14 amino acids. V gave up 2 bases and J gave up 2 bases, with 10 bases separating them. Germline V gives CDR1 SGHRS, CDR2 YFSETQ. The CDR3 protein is CASSFGRPQETQYF. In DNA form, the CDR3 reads TGCGCCAGCAGCTTCGGACGGCCTCAAGAGACCCAGTACTTC.

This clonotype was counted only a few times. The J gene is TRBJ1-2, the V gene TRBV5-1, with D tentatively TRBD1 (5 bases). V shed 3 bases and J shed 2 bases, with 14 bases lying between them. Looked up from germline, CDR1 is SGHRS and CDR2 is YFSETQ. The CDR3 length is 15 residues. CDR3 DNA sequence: TGCGCCAGCAGCTCCTACCCCAGGGCGAACTATGGCTACACCTTC. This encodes CASSSYPRANYGYTF.

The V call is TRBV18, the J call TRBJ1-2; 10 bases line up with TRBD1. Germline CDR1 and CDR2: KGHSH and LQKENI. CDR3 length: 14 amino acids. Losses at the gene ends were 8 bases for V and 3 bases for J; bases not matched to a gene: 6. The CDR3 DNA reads TGTGCCAGCACCCCCGGGACAGGGGACTATGGCTACACCTTC. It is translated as CASTPGTGDYGYTF.

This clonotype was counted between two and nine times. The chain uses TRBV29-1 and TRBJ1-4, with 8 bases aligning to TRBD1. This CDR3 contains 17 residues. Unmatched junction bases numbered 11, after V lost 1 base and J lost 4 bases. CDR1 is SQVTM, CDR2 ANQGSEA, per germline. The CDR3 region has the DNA TGCAGCGTTGAAGTCCCTCAAACAGGGGGGATTAATGAAAAACTGTTTTTT. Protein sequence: CSVEVPQTGGINEKLFF.

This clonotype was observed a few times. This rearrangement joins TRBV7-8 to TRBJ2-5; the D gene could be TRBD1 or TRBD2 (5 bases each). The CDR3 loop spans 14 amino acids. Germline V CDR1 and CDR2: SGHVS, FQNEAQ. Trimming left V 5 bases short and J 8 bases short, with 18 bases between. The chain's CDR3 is CASSTGPLGATQYF. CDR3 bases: TGTGCCAGCAGCACGGGGCCCTTAGGGGCTACCCAGTACTTC.